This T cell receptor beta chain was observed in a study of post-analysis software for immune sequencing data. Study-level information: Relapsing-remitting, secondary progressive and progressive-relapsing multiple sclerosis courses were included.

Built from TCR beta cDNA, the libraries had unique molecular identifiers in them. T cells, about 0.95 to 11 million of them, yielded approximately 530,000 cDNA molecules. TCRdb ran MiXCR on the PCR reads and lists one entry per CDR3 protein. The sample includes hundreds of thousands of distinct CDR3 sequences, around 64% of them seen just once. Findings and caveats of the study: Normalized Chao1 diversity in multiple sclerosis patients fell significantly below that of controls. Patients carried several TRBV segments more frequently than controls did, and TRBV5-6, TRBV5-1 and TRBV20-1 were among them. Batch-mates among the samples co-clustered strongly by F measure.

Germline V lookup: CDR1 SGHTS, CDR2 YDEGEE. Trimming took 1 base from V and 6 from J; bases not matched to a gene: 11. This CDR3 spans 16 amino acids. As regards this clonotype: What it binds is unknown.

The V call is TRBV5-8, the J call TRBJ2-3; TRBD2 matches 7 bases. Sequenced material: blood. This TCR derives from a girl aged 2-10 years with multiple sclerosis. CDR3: CASSLSSGEVWDTQYF. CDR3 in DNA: TGTGCCAGCAGCTTGTCCAGCGGGGAGGTGTGGGATACGCAGTATTTT. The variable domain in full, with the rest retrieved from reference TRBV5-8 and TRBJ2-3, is EAGVTQSPTHLIKTRGQQATLRCSPISGHTSVYWYQQALGLGLQFLLWYDEGEERNRGNFPPRFSGRQFPNYSSELNVNALELEDSALYLCASSLSSGEVWDTQYFGPGTRLTVL.